The present T cell receptor beta chain was sequenced within a study of monozygotic twins with inflammatory bowel disease. TCRdb re-called the 5' RACE reads; one entry per CDR3 protein, DNA not given. The sample table includes 350,000 to 500,000 distinct CDR3 sequences. Notes on this clonotype: What it binds is unknown.

In germline, CDR1 is MDHEN, CDR2 SYDVKM. This CDR3 has 16 residues. Study-wide results and caveats: The co-twins with IBD showed lower TCRbeta diversity (inverse Simpson) than their healthy siblings.

The material sequenced was blood. The sequence was collected from a human donor with ulcerative colitis or Crohn's disease, or a healthy co-twin of an affected twin (not recorded which). The chain uses TRBV28 and TRBJ2-7; without DNA, the TCRdb call of TRBD2 cannot be checked. The CDR3 loop reads CASSLYTGTSANEQYF.